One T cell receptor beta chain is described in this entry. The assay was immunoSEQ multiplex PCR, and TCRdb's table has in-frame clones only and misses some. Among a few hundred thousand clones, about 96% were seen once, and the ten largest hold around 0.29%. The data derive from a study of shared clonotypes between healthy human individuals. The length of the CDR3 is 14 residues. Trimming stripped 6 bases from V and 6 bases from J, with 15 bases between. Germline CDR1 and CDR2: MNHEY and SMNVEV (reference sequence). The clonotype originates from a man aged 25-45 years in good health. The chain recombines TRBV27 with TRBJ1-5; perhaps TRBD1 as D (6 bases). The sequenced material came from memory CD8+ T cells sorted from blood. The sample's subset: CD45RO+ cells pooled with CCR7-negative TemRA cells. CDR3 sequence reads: CASREQGLSQPQHF. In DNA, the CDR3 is TGTGCCAGCAGGGAACAGGGACTTAGTCAGCCCCAGCATTTT.